One and the same sample provided the 32 T cell receptor beta chains below, sequenced in a study of cytomegalovirus exposure and HLA in healthy donors (dated by TCRdb to about 2017). The library was obtained by the immunoSEQ multiplex PCR assay. A mixture of 60 forward primers for TCR Vbeta segments and 13 reverse primers for TCR Jbeta segments was used in the multiplex PCR. TCRdb limited this immuneACCESS table to in-frame rearrangements with V and J called. A share of clones is missing; checked studies link under half to unresolved V genes, and the rest is unexplained. The sample includes over 150,000 clones, with more than 60% observed a single time. The top ten clones comprise approximately 3.7% of the sample. Sequenced: PBMCs. The receptor set was obtained from a woman aged 60-75 years in good health and CMV-seropositive.

The chain is built from TRBV7-2 and TRBJ2-7; TRBD2 is a possible D gene (6 bases). Trimming took off 5 bases at V and 0 bases at J, with 11 bases between the two ends. The CDR3 is 14 amino acids. CDR1 SGHTA and CDR2 FQGNSA come from the germline V gene. The CDR3 spells CASSAAGSSYEQYF. The DNA of the CDR3 is TGTGCCAGCAGCGCGGCGGGATCCTCCTACGAGCAGTACTTC.

The V call is TRBV27, the J call TRBJ2-1; weak D call: TRBD1 (5 bases). The ends were cut back, 1 base at V and 3 bases at J, with 16 bases in the middle. The CDR3 loop spans 17 amino acids. Looked up from germline, CDR1 is MNHEY and CDR2 is SMNVEV (reference sequence). CDR3 in DNA: TGTGCCAGCAGTTTATTCCCGCCAGGGAACTACTACAATGAGCAGTTCTTC. It yields the protein CASSLFPPGNYYNEQFF.

This clone was seen just once. This chain joins TRBV25-1 and TRBJ2-2; 8 bases line up with TRBD2. V was clipped by 7 bases and J by 0 bases; unmatched bases: 4. The CDR3 contains 15 residues. The germline V gene encodes CDR1 MGHDK and CDR2 SYGVNS. CDR3 residues: CASKGAGANTGELFF. The CDR3 nucleotides are TGTGCCAGCAAAGGAGCGGGGGCGAACACCGGGGAGCTGTTTTTT.

CDR3 nucleotides: TGCGCCAGCAGCTTGCTTGCAGCGAGCTCCTACAATGAGCAGTTCTTC. Its protein is CASSLLAASSYNEQFF. The chain couples TRBV5-1 to TRBJ2-1; D remains unclear. V lost 1 base and J lost 0, with 11 bases in between. Germline V gene sequence: CDR1 SGHRS, CDR2 YFSETQ. The CDR3 totals 16 residues.

This clone has a single count. The chain links TRBV19 to TRBJ2-1; TRBD2 matches 11 bases. The CDR3 consists of 17 residues. CDR1 and CDR2 from the germline V gene are LNHDA and SQIVND (reference sequence). Trimming removed 10 bases from V and 0 bases from J; junction bases left unmatched: 11. The CDR3 protein is CATKLAGDPSSYNEQFF. Here the CDR3 DNA reads TGTGCCACTAAACTAGCGGGAGACCCGAGCTCCTACAATGAGCAGTTCTTC.

V gene TRBV15 combines with J gene TRBJ2-7; 12 positions agree with TRBD1. The CDR3 has 18 residues. Trimming removed 3 bases from V and 2 bases from J; junction bases left unmatched: 11. Germline CDR1 is LNHNV and CDR2 is YYDKDF (reference sequence). CDR3 in amino acids: CATSSPRGQGAPPYEQYF. CDR3 sequence (DNA): TGTGCCACCAGCAGTCCCCGGGGACAGGGGGCGCCCCCCTACGAGCAGTACTTC.

The chain couples TRBV5-1 to TRBJ2-5; D perhaps matches TRBD2 (5 bases). The V end was cut by 0 bases, the J end by 4 bases, with 13 bases between. The CDR3 is made up of 15 amino acids. CDR1 and CDR2 (germline): SGHRS, YFSETQ. CDR3 nucleotides: TGCGCCAGCAGCTTGGTCCCCGGGGTCGGAGAGACCCAGTACTTC. It yields the protein CASSLVPGVGETQYF.

V and J are TRBV7-9 and TRBJ2-1; 11 bases are a match to TRBD2. The CDR3 length is 14 residues. The junction had 7 bases not matched to a gene; V was cut back by 6 bases and J by 9 bases. Germline lookup yields CDR1 SEHNR and CDR2 FQNEAQ (reference sequence). CDR3 sequence (DNA): TGTGCCAGCAGTCAGGCTAGCGGGAGGATTGAGCAGTTCTTC. This gives the protein CASSQASGRIEQFF.

V usage is TRBV5-1 and J usage is TRBJ2-2, with 10 bases aligning to TRBD2. Looked up from germline, CDR1 is SGHRS and CDR2 is YFSETQ. The CDR3 consists of 15 residues. Germline trimming cut 10 bases from V and 0 bases from J; bases unmatched to any gene: 6. In DNA, the CDR3 is TGCGCCTCTGGGGGACTAGCGCCGAACACCGGGGAGCTGTTTTTT. Its protein product is CASGGLAPNTGELFF.

The chain employs TRBV13 and TRBJ2-7; a possible D gene is TRBD2 (6 bases). This CDR3 is built from 15 residues. Trimming took off 0 bases at V and 2 bases at J, with 11 bases between the two ends. Looked up from germline, CDR1 is PRHDT and CDR2 is FYEKMQ (reference sequence). This CDR3 reads CASSLGGLPTYEQYF. The CDR3 DNA reads as TGTGCCAGCAGCTTAGGCGGACTACCTACCTACGAGCAGTACTTC.

The rearrangement links TRBV2 to TRBJ1-2, with D tentatively TRBD1 (6 bases). CDR1 is SNHLY and CDR2 is FYNNEI in the germline V gene. This CDR3 comprises 17 residues. V was trimmed by 1 base and J by 4 bases, leaving 19 bases between them. The CDR3 reads CASSEGPGAAGVYGYTF. Here the CDR3 DNA reads TGTGCCAGCAGTGAAGGCCCAGGGGCAGCAGGTGTCTATGGCTACACCTTC.

The rearrangement uses TRBV6-4 and TRBJ2-5, with a weak D call TRBD2 (6 bases). V was shortened by 0 bases and J by 5 bases, with 13 bases between the two germline ends. The CDR3 consists of 15 residues. CDR1 and CDR2 (germline): MRHNA, SNTAGT. The CDR3 protein is CASSDSRRGWETQYF. DNA for the CDR3: TGTGCCAGCAGTGACTCGAGGAGGGGTTGGGAGACCCAGTACTTC.

The V and J genes are TRBV28 and TRBJ1-5, with D maybe TRBD1 (5 bases). The CDR3 totals 14 residues. Trimming stripped 10 bases from V and 2 bases from J, with 15 bases between. Germline CDR1 and CDR2: MDHEN and SYDVKM. CDR3 coding DNA: TGTGCCACCCAGACGGGGGGAGGCAATCAGCCCCAGCATTTT. Translated, it gives CATQTGGGNQPQHF. Variable domain in full (rest from reference TRBV28 and TRBJ1-5): DVKVTQSSRYLVKRTGEKVFLECVQDMDHENMFWYRQDPGLGLRLIYFSYDVKMKEKGDIPEGYSVSREKKERFSLILESASTNQTSMYLCATQTGGGNQPQHFGDGTRLSIL.

The count of this clone is one. The chain is built from TRBV9 and TRBJ2-7; possibly TRBD2 for D (5 bases). Germline V gene sequence: CDR1 SGDLS, CDR2 YYNGEE. CDR3 length: 15 residues. V was cut by 0 bases and J by 5 bases, with 15 bases left in between. The CDR3 nucleotides are TGTGCCAGCAGCGTAGAAATCGGGATATTGAACGAGCAGTACTTC. Protein product: CASSVEIGILNEQYF.

The chain has TRBV5-1 and TRBJ1-1; D is ambiguous. Trimming removed 4 bases from V and 0 bases from J, with 7 bases in between. The CDR3 has 13 amino acids. In germline, CDR1 is SGHRS, CDR2 YFSETQ. In DNA form, the CDR3 reads TGCGCCAGCAGCATAGATATGAACACTGAAGCTTTCTTT. This codes for CASSIDMNTEAFF.

J is TRBJ2-3 and V is TRBV7-2; D might be TRBD2 (6 bases). The CDR3 totals 13 residues. The V end lost 4 bases, the J end lost 5 bases, and 10 bases lay between the germline ends. CDR1 is SGHTA and CDR2 is FQGNSA in the germline V gene. The CDR3 nucleotides are TGTGCCAGCAGCTCGACTAGTTTAGATACGCAGTATTTT. Residues: CASSSTSLDTQYF.

This chain connects TRBV9 to TRBJ2-1; maybe TRBD1 (6 bases). Trimming took 2 bases from V and 4 from J, leaving 13 bases between them. The CDR3 extends over 15 amino acids. Germline CDR1 and CDR2: SGDLS and YYNGEE. In DNA form, the CDR3 reads TGTGCCAGCAGCGTGGAAACAGGGTGGTACAATGAGCAGTTCTTC. This gives the protein CASSVETGWYNEQFF.

The gene calls are TRBV19 and TRBJ1-3; the D is unclear. V lost 7 bases and J 0 bases, leaving 10 bases between the germline ends. The CDR3 runs to 14 residues. CDR1 LNHDA and CDR2 SQIVND come from the germline V gene (reference sequence). CDR3 amino acids: CASTYAGSGNTIYF. CDR3 nucleotide sequence: TGTGCCAGTACCTATGCCGGCTCTGGAAACACCATATATTTT.

The chain carries TRBV5-1 and TRBJ2-7; D uncertain. This CDR3 is built from 14 residues. Looked up from germline, CDR1 is SGHRS and CDR2 is YFSETQ. V was pared by 0 bases and J by 2 bases, with 9 bases between. CDR3 in amino acids: CASSLGARTYEQYF. The CDR3 DNA is TGCGCCAGCAGCTTGGGGGCCAGAACCTACGAGCAGTACTTC. Filled out from reference TRBV5-1 and TRBJ2-7, the complete variable domain reads KAGVTQTPRYLIKTRGQQVTLSCSPISGHRSVSWYQQTPGQGLQFLFEYFSETQRNKGNFPGRFSGRQFSNSRSEMNVSTLELGDSALYLCASSLGARTYEQYFGPGTRLTVT.

In this sample, this clone turned up a few times. V gene TRBV7-2 combines with J gene TRBJ2-5; D might be TRBD2 (6 bases). V lost 5 bases to trimming and J lost 2 bases, with 9 bases between them. This CDR3 region has 13 residues. Germline CDR1 SGHTA, CDR2 FQGNSA. CDR3 DNA sequence: TGTGCCAGCAGCCGGGACTTGCAAGAGACCCAGTACTTC. It is translated as CASSRDLQETQYF.

This chain uses TRBV2 with TRBJ1-4, with TRBD1 matching over 8 bases. Germline V CDR1 and CDR2: SNHLY, FYNNEI. This CDR3 region has 15 residues. The V and J ends lost 6 bases and 8 bases, in that order; junction bases with no gene match: 11. CDR3: CASRHGQGPGEKLFF. The CDR3 nucleotides read TGTGCCAGCAGACACGGACAGGGTCCAGGGGAAAAACTGTTTTTT.

The rearrangement uses TRBV21-1 and TRBJ1-4; TRBD1, as called in the table, went unchecked against the DNA. TRBV21-1 is a pseudogene segment. This CDR3 comprises 15 residues. The CDR3 region has the DNA TGTGCCAGCAGTAGGGACAGCCGAGCGAATGAAAAACTGTTTTTT. Translated: CASSRDSRANEKLFF.

The chain carries TRBV5-1 and TRBJ1-1; possibly TRBD1 for D (5 bases). Germline values: CDR1 SGHRS, CDR2 YFSETQ. The CDR3 is 13 residues long. Trimming stripped 2 bases from V and 1 base from J, with 6 bases between. The CDR3: CASSFQGNTEAFF. DNA of the CDR3: TGCGCCAGCAGCTTCCAGGGGAACACTGAAGCTTTCTTT.

This clone has more than one count but fewer than ten. The rearrangement links TRBV28 to TRBJ1-3; 7 bases align to TRBD1. The junction had 14 bases not matched to a gene; V was cut back by 6 bases and J by 0 bases. This CDR3 is 18 amino acids long. Germline assignment: CDR1 MDHEN and CDR2 SYDVKM. CDR3 protein: CASSPTGLTISSGNTIYF. For the CDR3, the DNA is TGTGCCAGCAGCCCGACAGGGCTAACGATAAGCTCTGGAAACACCATATATTTT.

The CDR3 nucleotides are TGTGCCAGCTTCCTTGGGCCCTTGTCACCCCTCCACTTT. This sequence encodes CASFLGPLSPLHF. The genes are TRBV28 and TRBJ1-6; D not resolved. V was pared by 8 bases and J by 10 bases, with 15 bases between. CDR1 and CDR2 (germline): MDHEN, SYDVKM. This CDR3 spans 13 amino acids. The complete variable domain, with remaining parts taken from reference TRBV28 and TRBJ1-6, reads DVKVTQSSRYLVKRTGEKVFLECVQDMDHENMFWYRQDPGLGLRLIYFSYDVKMKEKGDIPEGYSVSREKKERFSLILESASTNQTSMYLCASFLGPLSPLHFGNGTRLTVT.

The chain is built from TRBV2 and TRBJ1-6, with 8 nucleotides matching TRBD1. Germline V gene lookup returns CDR1 SNHLY and CDR2 FYNNEI. Unmatched junction bases numbered 13, after V lost 2 bases and J lost 7 bases. This CDR3 is 18 amino acids long. CDR3 bases: TGTGCCAGCAGTGAACGGCCCCAGGGGGCTGTTTGGAATTCACCCCTCCACTTT. Its protein product is CASSERPQGAVWNSPLHF.

This chain links TRBV27 with TRBJ2-5; 9 bases fit TRBD2. The germline gives CDR1 MNHEY, CDR2 SMNVEV (reference sequence). This CDR3 region has 15 residues. With 5 bases clipped from V and 5 bases from J, the junction kept 9 bases outside the gene matches. The CDR3 nucleotides are TGTGCCAGCAGTCCTTCTAGCGGGGAGGGTGAGACCCAGTACTTC. Translating gives CASSPSSGEGETQYF.

This clone was recorded once. The junction departs from germline at one end; a sequencing error may be responsible. This sequence joins TRBV7-7 and TRBJ2-1, with a possible D match to TRBD2 (6 bases). CDR3 length: 18 amino acids. Germline V gives CDR1 SSHAT, CDR2 FNYEAQ (reference sequence). The CDR3 loop is CASSSQVADPSSYNEQFF. The CDR3 DNA is TGTGCTAGCAGCTCCCAGGTAGCGGATCCGAGCTCCTACAATGAGCAGTTCTTC.

The rearrangement joins TRBV7-2 to TRBJ2-3, with 8 bases aligning to TRBD2. V lost 5 bases, J lost 2 bases, and 6 bases stayed unmatched. This CDR3 is 15 amino acids long. Looked up from germline, CDR1 is SGHTA and CDR2 is FQGNSA. As DNA, the CDR3 is TGTGCCAGCAGCCTCAGCGGGGGAACCACAGATACGCAGTATTTT. This encodes CASSLSGGTTDTQYF.

The V gene is TRBV4-1, the J gene TRBJ1-5; D unclear. Germline V gives CDR1 MGHRA, CDR2 YSYEKL. This CDR3 spans 13 amino acids. V was shortened by 0 bases and J by 8 bases, with 8 bases between the two germline ends. Written as DNA, the CDR3 is TGCGCCAGCAGCCAAGATAACAGAAAGCCCCAGCATTTT. It specifies CASSQDNRKPQHF.

The rearrangement uses TRBV7-3 and TRBJ2-2; 8 bases are a match to TRBD2. The CDR3 has 14 residues. Looked up from germline, CDR1 is SGHTA and CDR2 is FQGTGA. The V and J ends lost 5 bases and 6 bases, in that order; junction bases with no gene match: 5. The CDR3 sequence is CASSPSGGAGELFF. CDR3 coding DNA: TGTGCCAGCAGCCCATCCGGGGGGGCCGGGGAGCTGTTTTTT. The whole variable domain, remainder taken from reference TRBV7-3 and TRBJ2-2, is GAGVSQTPSNKVTEKGKYVELRCDPISGHTALYWYRQSLGQGPEFLIYFQGTGAADDSGLPNDRFFAVRPEGSVSTLKIQRTERGDSAVYLCASSPSGGAGELFFGEGSRLTVL.

V gene TRBV27 combines with J gene TRBJ2-5; 12 bases match TRBD2. This CDR3 is built from 17 residues. Per the germline V gene, CDR1 is MNHEY and CDR2 is SMNVEV (reference sequence). Unmatched junction bases numbered 13, after V lost 5 bases and J lost 6 bases. CDR3 DNA sequence: TGTGCCAGCAGTGCCCGGACGACTAGCGGGAGATTGAAGACCCAGTACTTC. Encoded protein: CASSARTTSGRLKTQYF.